The TCR beta chain described here comes from a study of human T cells and chemical hapten exposure. General observations from the study: No change in TCRs above 1 in 1000 frequency was produced by DPC sensitization.

J gave up 6 bases and V 6 bases, and 4 bases lay outside the gene matches. The CDR3 is made up of 13 amino acids. This clonotype came up many times. As yet, its antigen is unknown. The time point: patch test 2, 6 weeks after DPC sensitization. Treatment specified: therapeutic diphenylcyclopropenone sensitization with weekly scalp DPC. At every patch-test visit, blood was drawn before the patch test was applied. What the library attached to individual cDNA molecules were unique molecular identifiers. Each CDR3 protein is one row after TCRdb ran MiXCR on the RACE reads. The sample comprises approximately 84,000 distinct CDR3 sequences, roughly 10% of which are singletons, and roughly 2.4% rests with the top ten.

The V and J genes are TRBV12-3 or TRBV12-4 and TRBJ1-4; 7 bases are shared with TRBD1. The sequencing used whole blood, collected in connection with sensitization to the hapten diphenylcyclopropenone (DPC). This sequence originates from a woman under 40 with alopecia areata. Some clones in this sample may be carry-over from other donors' samples. Here the CDR3 reads CASRRTGDEKLFF. DNA for the CDR3: TGTGCCAGCAGAAGGACAGGCGATGAAAAACTGTTTTTT.